This TCR beta chain appears in the sequencing data of a study of cytomegalovirus exposure and HLA in healthy donors. Study details: When 300 to 400 donors were genotyped, 81% of them were found to fall in the Caucasian-associated ancestry cluster. Study-level results: A prior analysis recorded that most TCR beta V segments were productive about 90% or about 30% of the time. Presence/absence analyses assumed roughly uniform sequencing depth across donors. Further analysis, carried out later, found HLA-associated TCR beta chains more clonally expanded than equally common other chains.

On this clone itself: What it binds is unknown.

Germline V gene data show CDR1 as SGHAT and CDR2 as FQNNGV. After removal of 5 bases from V and 3 bases from J, the junction contained 9 bases not matched to a gene. The CDR3 contains 17 residues. The PCR employed 60 Vbeta primers together with 13 Jbeta primers. TCRdb's table, derived via immunoSEQ multiplex PCR, lists solely in-frame clones and lacks some. The sample yields about 140,000 clones, about 70% seen once. The chain links TRBV11-2 to TRBJ2-3, with 12 bases that match TRBD2. This clonotype originated in a man between 25 and 39 years old in good health and CMV-seropositive. The source material was PBMCs. CDR3 DNA sequence: TGTGCCAGCAGCCGGGGACTAGCGGGTAGATGGACAGATACGCAGTATTTT. Residues: CASSRGLAGRWTDTQYF.